The next 10 T cell receptor beta chains were all read from a single sample in a study of T cell responses to AZD1222 COVID-19 vaccine. The data were produced by immunoSEQ multiplex PCR, yet TCRdb's version contains in-frame clones alone and is incomplete. The sample has roughly 70,000 clones; about 83% are singletons. Sequences were derived from peripheral blood, sampled 28 days after the second AZD1222 dose. The receptors here all came from an adult who received the AZD1222 COVID-19 vaccine.

The V call is TRBV30, the J call TRBJ2-6; either TRBD1 or TRBD2 may fit D (5 bases each). The V end was cut by 5 bases, the J end by 4 bases, with 12 bases between. The CDR3 is made up of 14 amino acids. Germline CDR1 and CDR2: GTSNPN and SVGIG (reference sequence). The CDR3 loop reads CAWGRGTGANVLTF. CDR3 coding DNA: TGTGCCTGGGGGAGAGGGACCGGGGCCAACGTCCTGACTTTC.

V usage is TRBV4-1 and J usage is TRBJ2-7, with D perhaps matching TRBD2 (5 bases). CDR3 length: 14 residues. Trimming took 3 bases from V and 0 from J, leaving 9 bases between them. Germline lookup yields CDR1 MGHRA and CDR2 YSYEKL. The CDR3 sequence is CASSQIATSYEQYF. DNA for the CDR3: TGCGCCAGCAGCCAGATAGCGACCTCCTACGAGCAGTACTTC.

This CDR3 is CASSLAQGYGEQYF. CDR3 DNA sequence: TGTGCCAGCAGCTTAGCGCAGGGGTATGGTGAGCAGTACTTC. The gene calls are TRBV7-9 and TRBJ2-7, with D perhaps TRBD1 (6 bases). This CDR3 contains 14 residues. Germline-derived CDR1 and CDR2 are SEHNR and FQNEAQ (reference sequence). V shed 0 bases and J shed 7 bases, with 13 bases lying between them.

Written as DNA, the CDR3 is TGTGCCAGCAGCCAAGATGCCCGGACTAGCGGGGGGGCCAGGCAAGAGACCCAGTACTTC. Translating it yields CASSQDARTSGGARQETQYF. This chain links TRBV14 with TRBJ2-5; 15 bases are a match to TRBD2. V was clipped by 0 bases and J by 2 bases; unmatched bases: 10. The CDR3 spans 20 residues. The germline gives CDR1 SGHDN, CDR2 FVKESK. Drawing the rest from reference TRBV14 and TRBJ2-5, the complete variable domain is EAGVTQFPSHSVIEKGQTVTLRCDPISGHDNLYWYRRVMGKEIKFLLHFVKESKQDESGMPNNRFLAERTGGTYSTLKVQPAELEDSGVYFCASSQDARTSGGARQETQYFGPGTRLLVL.

The chain carries TRBV6-1 and TRBJ2-7; D uncertain. The CDR3 sequence is 13 residues long. V shed 3 bases and J shed 3 bases, with 9 bases lying between them. Germline V gene sequence: CDR1 MNHNS, CDR2 SASEGT. The CDR3 spells CASSDLGYYEQYF. The CDR3 DNA reads TGTGCCAGCAGTGATTTAGGTTACTACGAGCAGTACTTC.

CDR3 region: CASSIAGIEKLFF. The CDR3 DNA reads as TGTGCCAGTAGTATAGCTGGGATCGAAAAACTGTTTTTT. The chain combines TRBV19 with TRBJ1-4; no firm D call. Germline CDR1 is LNHDA and CDR2 is SQIVND (reference sequence). The length of the CDR3 is 13 residues. The V end lost 1 base, the J end lost 8 bases, and 8 bases lay between the germline ends.

CDR3 nucleotide sequence: TGTGCCAGCAGCCCCGGACTCGCGGGGGAGACCCAGTACTTC. This sequence encodes CASSPGLAGETQYF. The gene calls are TRBV7-2 and TRBJ2-5, with D tentatively TRBD2 (6 bases). Germline lookup yields CDR1 SGHTA and CDR2 FQGNSA. The CDR3 length is 14 residues. Deletions cut 5 bases from V and 5 bases from J, with 15 bases between. Supplemented by reference TRBV7-2 and TRBJ2-5, the full variable domain reads GAGVSQSPSNKVTEKGKDVELRCDPISGHTALYWYRQSLGQGLEFLIYFQGNSAPDKSGLPSDRFSAERTGGSVSTLTIQRTQQEDSAVYLCASSPGLAGETQYFGPGTRLLVL.

The gene calls are TRBV18 and TRBJ2-7, with 8 bases that match TRBD2. V was clipped by 2 bases and J by 6 bases; unmatched bases: 6. CDR1 KGHSH and CDR2 LQKENI come from the germline V gene. CDR3 length equals 14 residues. As DNA, the CDR3 is TGTGCCAGCTCACCAGAGACGGCGGGAGGCGAGCAGTACTTC. It codes for CASSPETAGGEQYF.

The chain links TRBV19 to TRBJ1-1; the D is unclear. In germline, CDR1 is LNHDA, CDR2 SQIVND (reference sequence). V was pared by 10 bases and J by 11 bases, with 14 bases between. The CDR3 runs to 10 residues. The CDR3 sequence is CATGPIGAFF. CDR3 sequence (DNA): TGTGCCACTGGACCCATTGGGGCTTTCTTT.

The chain links TRBV27 to TRBJ1-2, with 8 bases lining up with TRBD1. Germline CDR1 and CDR2: MNHEY and SMNVEV (reference sequence). CDR3 length equals 14 residues. V lost 5 bases to trimming and J lost 5 bases; unmatched junction nucleotides: 7. The CDR3 here is CASSPQDREYGYTF. CDR3 nucleotides: TGTGCCAGCAGTCCGCAGGACAGGGAGTATGGCTACACCTTC.